The 7 T cell receptor beta chains below were found in one sample sequenced in a study of blood T cells in healthy people across ages. For the second PCR, which ran for about 6 to 11 cycles, a sample-barcoded 5' primer and a J-beta primer mix were used. Via MiXCR, TCRdb re-called the 5' RACE reads, giving one row per CDR3 protein. Of 1.2 million to 1.5 million distinct CDR3 sequences listed, approximately 38% are singletons. Sequenced input: blood. Source of these receptors: a woman younger than 35 in good health.

V is TRBV5-1 and J is TRBJ2-1; 14 bases are a match to TRBD2. The CDR3 sequence is 14 residues long. V was clipped by 7 bases and J by 5 bases; unmatched bases: 2. Germline assignment: CDR1 SGHRS and CDR2 YFSETQ. Here the CDR3 reads CASGLAGGNNEQFF. In DNA form, the CDR3 reads TGCGCCAGCGGACTAGCGGGGGGCAACAATGAGCAGTTCTTC.

This clonotype was observed a handful of times. The chain combines TRBV6-1 with TRBJ2-7, with 9 bases that match TRBD1. This CDR3 is built from 15 residues. CDR1 MNHNS and CDR2 SASEGT come from the germline V gene. The V and J ends lost 4 bases and 3 bases, in that order; junction bases with no gene match: 7. This chain's CDR3 is CASSGPGTGHYEQYF. As DNA, the CDR3 is TGTGCCAGCAGTGGACCCGGGACAGGGCACTACGAGCAGTACTTC.

This clonotype was detected ten times or more. This chain joins TRBV28 and TRBJ1-1; no clear D. Germline V gene sequence: CDR1 MDHEN, CDR2 SYDVKM. The V and J ends lost 8 bases and 0 bases respectively, with 7 bases between them. This CDR3 has 12 residues. The CDR3 bases are TGTGCCAGCCGCGGCCTGAACACTGAAGCTTTCTTT. It yields the protein CASRGLNTEAFF.

The chain combines TRBV29-1 with TRBJ2-3, with TRBD1 matching over 10 bases. From germline, CDR1 is SQVTM and CDR2 ANQGSEA. The CDR3 totals 17 residues. Trimming took 6 bases from V and 1 from J; bases not matched to a gene: 13. The CDR3 spells CSVEFRDRGGGTDTQYF. In nucleotides, the CDR3 is TGCAGCGTCGAATTCCGGGACAGGGGAGGGGGCACAGATACGCAGTATTTT.

This sequence joins TRBV25-1 and TRBJ2-5, with 7 nucleotides matching TRBD1. The J call may be mistaken, given a closer DNA end match to TRBJ2-7. Germline values: CDR1 MGHDK, CDR2 SYGVNS. The CDR3 runs 13 residues. CDR3: CASSADRVGEQYF. In nucleotides, the CDR3 is TGTGCCAGCAGTGCAGACAGGGTGGGCGAGCAGTACTTC.

J is TRBJ1-2 and V is TRBV5-6, with no clear D. Trimming removed 2 bases from V and 5 bases from J, with 25 bases in between. The CDR3 is 18 amino acids. Germline lookup yields CDR1 SGHDT and CDR2 YYEEEE. CDR3 bases: TGTGCCAGCAGCTTCGAAATACAACGGGATCGACTCGGATATGGCTACACCTTC. Amino acid sequence: CASSFEIQRDRLGYGYTF.

The chain employs TRBV4-2 and TRBJ1-2; perhaps TRBD1 as D (6 bases). CDR3 length: 15 amino acids. The V gene's germline CDR1 is LGHNA and CDR2 YNFKEQ. V gave up 0 bases and J gave up 4 bases, with 12 bases separating them. The CDR3 bases are TGTGCCAGCAGCCAAGACCCCAGGGGTGCCTATGGCTACACCTTC. This gives the protein CASSQDPRGAYGYTF.